What follows are 17 T cell receptor beta chains derived from one specimen sequenced in a study of T cell responses to AZD1222 COVID-19 vaccine. Assay: immunoSEQ multiplex PCR; the TCRdb copy retains only in-frame clones and omits some. The data show 180,000 or so clones, more than 80% seen once. Specimen: peripheral blood, collected on day 0 of AZD1222 vaccination. Every receptor here comes from an adult in good health.

The chain carries TRBV19 and TRBJ2-1; 7 positions match TRBD2. The CDR3 extends over 14 amino acids. J lost 2 bases, V lost 4 bases, and 2 bases had no gene match. In germline, CDR1 is LNHDA, CDR2 SQIVND (reference sequence). The CDR3 DNA reads as TGTGCCAGTAGTACCGGGACTACCTACAATGAGCAGTTCTTC. Translating gives CASSTGTTYNEQFF.

The count of this clone is one. V gene TRBV12-5 combines with J gene TRBJ1-6; no clear D gene. From germline, CDR1 is LGHNT and CDR2 FRNRAP. The CDR3 runs to 13 residues. Trimming cost V 5 bases and J 6 bases, with 8 bases left between them. The CDR3 protein is CASGREGNSPLHF. The CDR3 nucleotides are TGTGCTAGTGGTCGGGAGGGTAATTCACCCCTCCACTTT. The entire variable domain, with the rest obtained from reference TRBV12-5 and TRBJ1-6, is as follows: DARVTQTPRHKVTEMGQEVTMRCQPILGHNTVFWYRQTMMQGLELLAYFRNRAPLDDSGMPKDRFSAEMPDATLATLKIQPSEPRDSAVYFCASGREGNSPLHFGNGTRLTVT.

The rearrangement joins TRBV3-1 (or the pseudogene TRBV3-2) to TRBJ2-5, with unresolved D. The length of the CDR3 is 14 residues. Trimming removed 4 bases at V and 0 bases at J, with 9 bases between. Per the germline V gene, CDR1 is LGHDT and CDR2 is YNNKEL (reference sequence). CDR3 sequence: CASSPPSDQETQYF. CDR3 bases: TGTGCCAGCAGCCCCCCAAGCGACCAAGAGACCCAGTACTTC.

The V call is TRBV30, the J call TRBJ2-3; TRBD2 matches at 8 bases. V gave up 5 bases and J gave up 0 bases; unmatched junction bases: 7. There are 15 residues in the CDR3. The V gene's germline CDR1 is GTSNPN and CDR2 SVGIG (reference sequence). CDR3 amino acids: CAWGSGSPSTDTQYF. As DNA, the CDR3 is TGTGCCTGGGGCAGCGGGAGTCCTAGCACAGATACGCAGTATTTT. Variable domain in full (rest from reference TRBV30 and TRBJ2-3): SQTIHQWPATLVQPVGSPLSLECTVEGTSNPNLYWYRQAAGRGLQLLFYSVGIGQISSEVPQNLSASRPQDRQFILSSKKLLLSDSGFYLCAWGSGSPSTDTQYFGPGTRLTVL.

A single count supports this clone. The V and J genes are TRBV7-6 and TRBJ2-3; D is perhaps TRBD2 (6 bases). V gave up 1 base and J gave up 1 base, with 9 bases separating them. This CDR3 region has 15 residues. Germline CDR1 is SGHVS and CDR2 is FNYEAQ. Here the CDR3 reads CASSLGGGRTDTQYF. As DNA, the CDR3 is TGTGCCAGCAGCTTAGGGGGAGGACGCACAGATACGCAGTATTTT.

The chain is built from TRBV29-1 and TRBJ2-7, with a tentative D call TRBD2 (5 bases). CDR1 is SQVTM, CDR2 ANQGSEA, per germline. The CDR3 sequence is 14 residues long. Trimming pared 0 bases from V and 1 base from J, leaving 10 bases between. The CDR3 DNA is TGCAGCGTTGAAGATAGACGGGAATCCTACGAGCAGTACTTC. Translated, it gives CSVEDRRESYEQYF.

The CDR3 sequence is CASSEGDAIYEQYF. The CDR3, as DNA: TGCGCCAGCAGTGAAGGGGATGCGATCTACGAGCAGTACTTC. This chain joins TRBV5-1 and TRBJ2-7; possibly TRBD1 for D (5 bases). V lost 5 bases to trimming and J lost 3 bases, with 15 bases between them. Germline loops: CDR1 SGHRS, CDR2 YFSETQ. CDR3 length equals 14 residues.

This rearrangement joins TRBV9 to TRBJ1-3; D uncertain. CDR3 length: 14 residues. V was cut by 1 base and J by 4 bases, with 9 bases left in between. In germline, CDR1 is SGDLS, CDR2 YYNGEE. In DNA, the CDR3 is TGTGCCAGCAGCGTAATGGGAGGGGGAAACACCATATATTTT. This encodes CASSVMGGGNTIYF.

This chain links TRBV2 with TRBJ1-3, with unresolved D. The germline V and J ends were trimmed by 5 bases and 2 bases, with 13 bases remaining between them. The CDR3 has 15 amino acids. CDR1 and CDR2 (germline): SNHLY, FYNNEI. CDR3 residues: CASSPQLMTGNTIYF. The CDR3 DNA sequence: TGTGCCAGCAGTCCACAACTCATGACTGGAAACACCATATATTTT. The entire variable domain, with the rest obtained from reference TRBV2 and TRBJ1-3, is as follows: EPEVTQTPSHQVTQMGQEVILRCVPISNHLYFYWYRQILGQKVEFLVSFYNNEISEKSEIFDDQFSVERPDGSNFTLKIRSTKLEDSAMYFCASSPQLMTGNTIYFGEGSWLTVV.

The chain is built from TRBV5-5 and TRBJ2-7; 8 positions agree with TRBD1. J was trimmed by 4 bases and V by 1 base; bases with no gene match: 7. The CDR3 contains 15 residues. CDR1 is SGHKS and CDR2 is YYEKEE in the germline V gene (reference sequence). As DNA, the CDR3 is TGTGCCAGCAGCTTGATGGTGACAGGGGTATACGAGCAGTACTTC. It yields the protein CASSLMVTGVYEQYF.

V and J are TRBV3-1 (or the pseudogene TRBV3-2) and TRBJ2-3; D unresolved. The V end lost 0 bases, the J end lost 0 bases, and 7 bases lay between the germline ends. Germline V gene data show CDR1 as LGHDT and CDR2 as YNNKEL (reference sequence). This CDR3 comprises 15 residues. CDR3 sequence: CASSQDGHSTDTQYF. The CDR3 DNA follows: TGTGCCAGCAGCCAAGATGGGCATAGCACAGATACGCAGTATTTT.

The genes are TRBV30 and TRBJ2-1; D possibly corresponds to TRBD2 (6 bases). Germline V gives CDR1 GTSNPN, CDR2 SVGIG (reference sequence). Between the trimmed V and J ends, which lost 0 bases and 10 bases, there was a span of 10 bases. The CDR3 covers 12 residues. The CDR3 region is CAWSVAGGEQFF. As DNA, the CDR3 is TGTGCCTGGAGTGTAGCGGGTGGGGAGCAGTTCTTC.

The chain is built from TRBV5-1 and TRBJ1-4, with D perhaps TRBD1 (5 bases). The CDR3 totals 15 residues. Trimming cost V 0 bases and J 4 bases, with 10 bases left between them. Germline assignment: CDR1 SGHRS and CDR2 YFSETQ. DNA of the CDR3: TGCGCCAGCAGCTTGGGGGGCAGGGATAATGAAAAACTGTTTTTT. It codes for CASSLGGRDNEKLFF. The full variable domain, with the rest looked up from reference TRBV5-1 and TRBJ1-4, is KAGVTQTPRYLIKTRGQQVTLSCSPISGHRSVSWYQQTPGQGLQFLFEYFSETQRNKGNFPGRFSGRQFSNSRSEMNVSTLELGDSALYLCASSLGGRDNEKLFFGSGTQLSVL.

The chain is built from TRBV5-1 and TRBJ2-7; 7 bases match TRBD2. This CDR3 spans 16 amino acids. J was trimmed by 3 bases and V by 5 bases; bases with no gene match: 14. Germline loops: CDR1 SGHRS, CDR2 YFSETQ. The CDR3 protein is CASRYTPSGTLYEQYF. CDR3 nucleotide sequence: TGCGCCAGCAGGTACACCCCTAGCGGAACTCTCTACGAGCAGTACTTC.

The chain is built from TRBV3-1 (or the pseudogene TRBV3-2) and TRBJ1-6, with a weak D call TRBD1 (6 bases). CDR3 length: 14 residues. Germline loops: CDR1 LGHDT, CDR2 YNNKEL (reference sequence). The V end was cut by 2 bases, the J end by 6 bases, with 8 bases between. The CDR3 DNA follows: TGTGCCAGCAGCCAACAGGGGAGTAATTCACCCCTCCACTTT. Translated: CASSQQGSNSPLHF.

The J gene is TRBJ1-1, the V gene TRBV7-8; D remains unclear. CDR3 length: 13 amino acids. From germline, CDR1 is SGHVS and CDR2 FQNEAQ. Trimming cost V 1 base and J 5 bases, with 8 bases left between them. For the CDR3, the DNA is TGTGCCAGCAGCTTAGGTAAGGGAACTGAAGCTTTCTTT. Translating it yields CASSLGKGTEAFF.

This clone was counted only a few times. This sequence joins TRBV27 and TRBJ2-3; the D gene could be TRBD1 or TRBD2 (5 bases each). Trimming stripped 3 bases from V and 2 bases from J, with 12 bases between. This CDR3 has 15 amino acids. The germline CDR1 and CDR2 sequences are MNHEY and SMNVEV (reference sequence). The chain's CDR3 is CASSFRDPLTDTQYF. CDR3 nucleotides: TGTGCCAGCAGTTTCCGGGACCCCCTCACAGATACGCAGTATTTT.